The 8 T cell receptor beta chains below were found in one sample sequenced in a study of cytomegalovirus exposure and HLA in healthy donors. Method: immunoSEQ multiplex PCR; TCRdb's copy keeps in-frame clones and lacks some. This sample has 120,000 or so clones, with about 88% found just once. Specimen: PBMCs. The receptors were sampled from a woman in her late teens or twenties in good health and CMV-seronegative.

This sequence joins TRBV10-1 and TRBJ2-3; 7 bases are a match to TRBD2. CDR1 and CDR2 from the germline V gene are WNHNN and SYGVQD (reference sequence). The junction had 8 bases not matched to a gene; V was cut back by 8 bases and J by 0 bases. CDR3 length: 15 residues. CDR3 residues: CASLPSGASTDTQYF. The CDR3 bases are TGCGCCAGCCTCCCTAGCGGAGCTAGCACAGATACGCAGTATTTT.

The rearrangement uses TRBV14 and TRBJ2-3, with D tentatively TRBD2 (6 bases). V dropped 4 bases and J dropped 4 bases, with 12 bases sitting between them. From germline, CDR1 is SGHDN and CDR2 FVKESK. This CDR3 is 14 amino acids long. The CDR3 DNA follows: TGTGCCAGCAGCCTGGCGGGGTCGGCAGATACGCAGTATTTT. Translation: CASSLAGSADTQYF.

The chain couples TRBV30 to TRBJ2-6; TRBD2 matches at 7 bases. Germline values: CDR1 GTSNPN, CDR2 SVGIG (reference sequence). The CDR3 runs 16 residues. Trimming removed 0 bases from V and 1 base from J; junction bases left unmatched: 3. CDR3 protein: CAWSVEGGSGANVLTF. CDR3 sequence (DNA): TGTGCCTGGAGTGTAGAGGGAGGGTCTGGGGCCAACGTCCTGACTTTC. The entire variable domain, with the rest obtained from reference TRBV30 and TRBJ2-6, is as follows: SQTIHQWPATLVQPVGSPLSLECTVEGTSNPNLYWYRQAAGRGLQLLFYSVGIGQISSEVPQNLSASRPQDRQFILSSKKLLLSDSGFYLCAWSVEGGSGANVLTFGAGSRLTVL.

This chain uses TRBV7-9 with TRBJ1-2, with D possibly matching TRBD1 (6 bases). The CDR3 loop spans 14 amino acids. Trimming removed 0 bases from V and 5 bases from J, with 10 bases in between. From germline, CDR1 is SEHNR and CDR2 FQNEAQ (reference sequence). The CDR3 nucleotides read TGTGCCAGCAGCTTAGCGGGGGCAGCGTATGGCTACACCTTC. Translated: CASSLAGAAYGYTF. Based on the CDR3 plus reference TRBV7-9 and TRBJ1-2, the full variable domain is DTGVSQNPRHKITKRGQNVTFRCDPISEHNRLYWYRQTLGQGPEFLTYFQNEAQLEKSRLLSDRFSAERPKGSFSTLEIQRTEQGDSAMYLCASSLAGAAYGYTFGSGTRLTVV.

The chain joins TRBV7-2 to TRBJ2-1; 7 bases map to TRBD1. CDR3 length equals 16 residues. Germline lookup yields CDR1 SGHTA and CDR2 FQGNSA. V lost 5 bases and J lost 4; bases outside the gene matches: 11. CDR3 DNA: TGTGCCAGCAGCCCCAACCCGGGACAGAAATACAATGAGCAGTTCTTC. It encodes CASSPNPGQKYNEQFF. Complete variable domain (other parts from reference TRBV7-2 and TRBJ2-1): GAGVSQSPSNKVTEKGKDVELRCDPISGHTALYWYRQSLGQGLEFLIYFQGNSAPDKSGLPSDRFSAERTGGSVSTLTIQRTQQEDSAVYLCASSPNPGQKYNEQFFGPGTRLTVL.

The V and J genes are TRBV4-2 and TRBJ1-5, with D hard to call. Trimming cost V 2 bases and J 0 bases, with 5 bases left between them. CDR1 is LGHNA, CDR2 YNFKEQ, per germline. The CDR3 runs to 14 residues. The CDR3 nucleotides are TGTGCCAGCAGCCAATTATATAGCAATCAGCCCCAGCATTTT. Protein product: CASSQLYSNQPQHF.

The chain is built from TRBV28 and TRBJ2-7; 13 bases match TRBD2. This CDR3 spans 15 amino acids. V gave up 6 bases and J gave up 5 bases; unmatched junction bases: 7. Germline CDR1 is MDHEN and CDR2 is SYDVKM. CDR3 DNA sequence: TGTGCCAGCAGCCTACTAGCGGGAGGGCCCCACGAGCAGTACTTC. Its protein is CASSLLAGGPHEQYF. The whole variable domain, filled in from reference TRBV28 and TRBJ2-7, reads DVKVTQSSRYLVKRTGEKVFLECVQDMDHENMFWYRQDPGLGLRLIYFSYDVKMKEKGDIPEGYSVSREKKERFSLILESASTNQTSMYLCASSLLAGGPHEQYFGPGTRLTVT.

V and J are TRBV13 and TRBJ2-1; 7 bases align to TRBD1. CDR1 is PRHDT and CDR2 is FYEKMQ in the germline V gene (reference sequence). V was clipped by 5 bases and J by 9 bases; unmatched bases: 7. This CDR3 is built from 13 residues. CDR3 bases: TGTGCCAGCAGCCCGGCAGGGGGTATTGAGCAGTTCTTC. Amino acids: CASSPAGGIEQFF.